Shown below are 18 T cell receptor beta chains from a single sample sequenced in a study of blood T cell repertoires in COVID-19. Sequencing used immunoSEQ multiplex PCR; TCRdb keeps in-frame clones, though not all of them. The sample yields approximately 88,000 clones, around 80% seen once. Input material: peripheral blood. The receptors derive from a middle-aged man who had recovered from COVID-19.

The J gene is TRBJ1-3, the V gene TRBV6-5, with D tentatively TRBD1 (6 bases). V was trimmed by 4 bases and J by 2 bases, leaving 15 bases between them. Germline CDR1 reads MNHEY; CDR2 reads SVGAGI. The CDR3 runs 16 residues. As DNA, the CDR3 is TGTGCCAGCAGTTCCGGTAACAGGGCGGCTGGAAACACCATATATTTT. It translates to CASSSGNRAAGNTIYF.

The chain couples TRBV30 to TRBJ1-5, with 7 bases matching TRBD1. Looked up from germline, CDR1 is GTSNPN and CDR2 is SVGIG (reference sequence). V trimming: 4 bases; J trimming: 2 bases; junction bases outside the gene matches: 5. This CDR3 is 14 amino acids long. The CDR3 loop is CAWNRQGGNQPQHF. The CDR3 region has the DNA TGTGCCTGGAATCGACAGGGCGGCAATCAGCCCCAGCATTTT. The entire variable domain, with the rest obtained from reference TRBV30 and TRBJ1-5, is as follows: SQTIHQWPATLVQPVGSPLSLECTVEGTSNPNLYWYRQAAGRGLQLLFYSVGIGQISSEVPQNLSASRPQDRQFILSSKKLLLSDSGFYLCAWNRQGGNQPQHFGDGTRLSIL.

This chain links TRBV7-2 with TRBJ2-7, with D perhaps matching TRBD2 (6 bases). Germline V gene sequence: CDR1 SGHTA, CDR2 FQGNSA. The V and J ends lost 5 bases and 0 bases respectively, with 14 bases between them. This CDR3 comprises 15 residues. The CDR3: CASSLILATSYEQYF. As DNA, the CDR3 is TGTGCCAGCAGCCTAATTCTAGCGACCTCCTACGAGCAGTACTTC.

This clone ranks as medium-sized (0.01 to 0.1%). This sample also contains other DNA sequences that code for the same CDR3. The rearrangement uses TRBV18 and TRBJ2-1, with 12 bases fitting TRBD2. V lost 4 bases, J lost 1 base, and 2 bases stayed unmatched. The CDR3 spans 16 residues. The germline CDR1 and CDR2 sequences are KGHSH and LQKENI. Here the CDR3 DNA reads TGTGCCAGCTCACTGACTAGCGGGAGTTCCTACAATGAGCAGTTCTTC. Its protein product is CASSLTSGSSYNEQFF.

The chain employs TRBV19 and TRBJ2-1, with D tentatively TRBD2 (6 bases). Germline CDR1 reads LNHDA; CDR2 reads SQIVND (reference sequence). V lost 7 bases to trimming and J lost 5 bases, with 18 bases between them. This CDR3 is 15 amino acids long. The CDR3 sequence: CASNPSLATDNEQFF. The CDR3 bases are TGTGCCAGTAACCCGTCCCTAGCGACCGACAATGAGCAGTTCTTC.

This clone showed up just once. Mismatch with germline at one junction end may stem from a read error. The chain employs TRBV11-2 and TRBJ2-2, with 8 nucleotides matching TRBD2. The CDR3 is made up of 15 amino acids. Germline V gene data show CDR1 as SGHAT and CDR2 as FQNNGV. The CDR3 protein is CASSPGTSNIGELFF. In DNA, the CDR3 is TGTGCCAGCAGCCCCGGGACTAGTAACATCGGGGAGCTGTTTTTT. Full variable domain (missing parts from reference TRBV11-2 and TRBJ2-2): EAGVAQSPRYKIIEKRQSVAFWCNPISGHATLYWYQQILGQGPKLLIQFQNNGVVDDSQLPKDRFSAERLKGVDSTLKIQPAKLEDSAVYLCASSPGTSNIGELFFGEGSRLTVL.

The chain employs TRBV10-3 and TRBJ1-1; 9 nucleotides match TRBD1. The junction had 1 base not matched to a gene; V was cut back by 4 bases and J by 1 base. Per the germline V gene, CDR1 is ENHRY and CDR2 is SYGVKD. This CDR3 has 14 amino acids. The CDR3 nucleotides are TGTGCCATCAGTGGGACAGGGGAGAACACTGAAGCTTTCTTT. Translation gives CAISGTGENTEAFF.

V usage is TRBV3-1 (or the pseudogene TRBV3-2) and J usage is TRBJ1-2; D unclear. Trimming cost V 0 bases and J 2 bases, with 7 bases left between them. Looked up from germline, CDR1 is LGHDT and CDR2 is YNNKEL (reference sequence). This CDR3 comprises 14 residues. In DNA, the CDR3 is TGTGCCAGCAGCCAAGATCCCGGGAACTATGGCTACACCTTC. Its protein is CASSQDPGNYGYTF.

V gene TRBV27 combines with J gene TRBJ1-3; 10 bases map to TRBD1. The CDR3 is 15 amino acids. CDR1 is MNHEY, CDR2 SMNVEV, per germline (reference sequence). Trimming cost V 5 bases and J 4 bases; bases outside gene matches: 5. The CDR3 nucleotides read TGTGCCAGCAGTCTGGGACAGGGGATCGGAAACACCATATATTTT. Translating gives CASSLGQGIGNTIYF.

The chain employs TRBV5-8 and TRBJ1-3; TRBD1 matches at 7 bases. V trimming: 1 base; J trimming: 5 bases; junction bases outside the gene matches: 3. Germline values: CDR1 SGHTS, CDR2 YDEGEE. There are 14 residues in the CDR3. The CDR3 DNA reads as TGTGCCAGCAGCTTGACAGGGGCCAGAAACACCATATATTTT. It yields the protein CASSLTGARNTIYF.

This clone was detected a few times. The rearrangement uses TRBV2 and TRBJ2-3; perhaps TRBD2 as D (6 bases). Germline loops: CDR1 SNHLY, CDR2 FYNNEI. This CDR3 comprises 14 residues. Trimming left V 11 bases short and J 4 bases short, with 19 bases between. CDR3 in DNA: TGTGCCCTAATAAAAGGAGGGACCGCAGATACGCAGTATTTT. It encodes CALIKGGTADTQYF.

The sample holds one count of this clone. The chain joins TRBV19 to TRBJ1-5; tentatively, D is TRBD1 (5 bases). Germline CDR1 is LNHDA and CDR2 is SQIVND (reference sequence). This CDR3 has 17 residues. The V and J ends lost 0 bases and 0 bases respectively, with 12 bases between them. The DNA for the CDR3 is TGTGCCAGTAGTATAGATCACGGCAGGGCTAGCAATCAGCCCCAGCATTTT. Residues: CASSIDHGRASNQPQHF.

V and J are TRBV5-1 and TRBJ1-1; perhaps TRBD1 as D (5 bases). The CDR3 has 15 residues. V shed 4 bases and J shed 0 bases, with 13 bases lying between them. Germline loops: CDR1 SGHRS, CDR2 YFSETQ. CDR3 in amino acids: CASSRGAKLNTEAFF. DNA of the CDR3: TGCGCCAGCAGCCGTGGGGCCAAGTTGAACACTGAAGCTTTCTTT. Looking up the rest from reference TRBV5-1 and TRBJ1-1 gives the full variable domain: KAGVTQTPRYLIKTRGQQVTLSCSPISGHRSVSWYQQTPGQGLQFLFEYFSETQRNKGNFPGRFSGRQFSNSRSEMNVSTLELGDSALYLCASSRGAKLNTEAFFGQGTRLTVV.

This CDR3 reads CASSIARGYNSPLHF. The CDR3 DNA reads TGTGCCAGTAGTATTGCCAGGGGTTATAATTCACCCCTCCACTTT. This chain links TRBV19 with TRBJ1-6; possible D gene TRBD1, 6 bases. V lost 3 bases, J lost 4 bases, and 10 bases lay in between. In germline, CDR1 is LNHDA, CDR2 SQIVND (reference sequence). The CDR3 extends over 15 amino acids.

The CDR3 protein is CSVSWSSGEQYF. As DNA, the CDR3 is TGCAGCGTTTCCTGGAGTTCGGGCGAGCAGTACTTC. This rearrangement joins TRBV29-1 to TRBJ2-7; D unclear. Trimming removed 5 bases at V and 6 bases at J, with 14 bases between. The germline gives CDR1 SQVTM, CDR2 ANQGSEA. This CDR3 is built from 12 residues.

The chain is built from TRBV10-3 and TRBJ2-7; 10 bases fit TRBD2. CDR1 and CDR2 from the germline V gene are ENHRY and SYGVKD. The CDR3 extends over 15 amino acids. V shed 1 base, J shed 6 bases, and the junction held 6 bases outside the gene matches. The CDR3 sequence: CAISELASGGSEQYF. CDR3 sequence (DNA): TGTGCCATCAGTGAGTTAGCTAGCGGGGGTTCCGAGCAGTACTTC.

The chain couples TRBV3-1 (or the pseudogene TRBV3-2) to TRBJ2-7; 10 positions match TRBD2. V trimming: 3 bases; J trimming: 0 bases; junction bases outside the gene matches: 5. The CDR3 consists of 16 residues. Looked up from germline, CDR1 is LGHDT and CDR2 is YNNKEL (reference sequence). CDR3 protein: CASSHSRTSGSYEQYF. Here the CDR3 DNA reads TGTGCCAGCAGCCATTCAAGGACTAGCGGCTCCTACGAGCAGTACTTC.

The genes are TRBV15 and TRBJ2-2, with D perhaps matching TRBD2 (6 bases). This CDR3 has 15 amino acids. The V end was cut by 3 bases, the J end by 7 bases, with 15 bases between. Germline assignment: CDR1 LNHNV and CDR2 YYDKDF (reference sequence). The CDR3 sequence is CATSSHRDSLGELFF. In DNA, the CDR3 is TGTGCCACCAGCAGCCACCGGGACTCCCTCGGGGAGCTGTTTTTT.